What follows is one T cell receptor beta chain and its context. Antigen specificity is unknown. Germline lookup yields CDR1 SGHVS and CDR2 FQNEAQ. This CDR3 region has 16 residues. Between the trimmed V and J ends, which lost 2 bases and 8 bases, there was a span of 21 bases. This entry comes from a study of OX40 agonist ivuxolimab in advanced cancers. Findings of the study overall: A proportion of nonresponders additionally exhibited low normalized T-cell clonal expansion. Within 6 weeks, CD4+ and CD8+ blood T cells expanded clonally at 0.1 to 3.0 mg/kg.

Measured with immunoSEQ multiplex PCR; TCRdb has only the in-frame clones, and not every one. The sample records more than 85,000 clones, around 88% being singletons. The sequence came from an adult with an advanced solid tumor such as melanoma, head and neck, liver or kidney cancer. The chain couples TRBV7-8 to TRBJ1-2; D gene uncertain. The sample consisted of CD4+ or CD8+ T cells sorted from blood, taken in a trial of the OX40 agonist ivuxolimab. The CDR3: CASSLSLGASLRGYTF. The CDR3 DNA follows: TGTGCCAGCAGCTTAAGCTTGGGAGCGTCCCTCCGCGGCTACACCTTC.